These 7 T cell receptor beta chains were sequenced from one sample in a study of T-cell reconstitution after alpha-beta-depleted transplantation in children. Unique molecular identifiers featured in how the TCRbeta library was prepared. TCRdb ran MiXCR on the PCR reads and lists one entry per CDR3 protein. The sample has about 150,000 distinct CDR3 sequences, 11% seen once. The source material was PBMCs, sampled before TCRalphabeta/CD19-depleted stem cell transplant. Receptors were obtained from a boy aged 2 to 10 with acute myeloid leukemia, due to receive a stem cell transplant.

The chain employs TRBV4-2 and TRBJ2-7, with D perhaps TRBD1 (5 bases). CDR1 and CDR2 (germline): LGHNA, YNFKEQ. V was shortened by 1 base and J by 3 bases, with 7 bases between the two germline ends. This CDR3 contains 13 residues. CDR3: CASSQGQNYEQYF. DNA for the CDR3: TGTGCCAGCAGCCAAGGACAGAACTACGAGCAGTACTTC.

This clonotype was detected ten times or more. The chain recombines TRBV20-1 with TRBJ1-1; D not certain. Deletions cut 5 bases from V and 5 bases from J, with 6 bases between. The CDR3 totals 10 residues. Germline values: CDR1 DFQATT, CDR2 SNEGSKA (reference sequence). The CDR3 loop is CSALRTEAFF. The CDR3 coding sequence is TGCAGTGCTCTTAGGACTGAAGCTTTCTTT.

The V gene is TRBV6-1, the J gene TRBJ2-3; D may be TRBD1 (5 bases). Germline loops: CDR1 MNHNS, CDR2 SASEGT. This CDR3 has 16 residues. Trimming shortened V by 0 bases and J by 6 bases, and 16 bases separated the two germline ends. The CDR3 DNA sequence: TGTGCCAGCAGTGAAGCGCAACACCAGCAGGGCGATACGCAGTATTTT. Its protein product is CASSEAQHQQGDTQYF.

This clonotype was observed at least ten times. This chain uses TRBV12-5 with TRBJ1-1, with TRBD1 identical over 7 bases. The CDR3 contains 15 residues. The germline CDR1 and CDR2 sequences are LGHNT and FRNRAP. Germline trimming cut 5 bases from V and 6 bases from J; bases unmatched to any gene: 12. The chain's CDR3 is CASGTRTGSLSEAFF. Written as DNA, the CDR3 is TGTGCTAGTGGTACCCGGACAGGAAGCTTATCTGAAGCTTTCTTT.

This clonotype was recorded at least ten times. The chain links TRBV5-1 to TRBJ2-1, with 8 positions matching TRBD2. V dropped 4 bases and J dropped 5; count of bases not matched to a gene: 11. CDR1 is SGHRS, CDR2 YFSETQ, per germline. The CDR3 has 16 residues. For the CDR3, the DNA is TGCGCCAGCAGCCGGGAAGGACCCGGGGGGGACAATGAGCAGTTCTTC. Protein sequence: CASSREGPGGDNEQFF.

This clonotype has a count of ten or more. The rearrangement uses TRBV28 and TRBJ2-7; D is tentatively TRBD1 or TRBD2 (5 bases each). Germline CDR1 reads MDHEN; CDR2 reads SYDVKM. The CDR3 has 18 residues. V lost 3 bases to trimming and J lost 3 bases, with 24 bases between them. CDR3 DNA sequence: TGTGCCAGCAGTTTCCGATTGAGGGGACCCCCTTTAGACTACGAGCAGTACTTC. It encodes CASSFRLRGPPLDYEQYF.

The chain combines TRBV4-1 with TRBJ2-3; tentative D call: TRBD1 (6 bases). The CDR3 loop spans 13 amino acids. Trimming took off 2 bases at V and 6 bases at J, with 9 bases between the two ends. From germline, CDR1 is MGHRA and CDR2 YSYEKL. The CDR3 coding sequence is TGCGCCAGCAGCCAACTACAGGGTGATACGCAGTATTTT. It codes for CASSQLQGDTQYF.